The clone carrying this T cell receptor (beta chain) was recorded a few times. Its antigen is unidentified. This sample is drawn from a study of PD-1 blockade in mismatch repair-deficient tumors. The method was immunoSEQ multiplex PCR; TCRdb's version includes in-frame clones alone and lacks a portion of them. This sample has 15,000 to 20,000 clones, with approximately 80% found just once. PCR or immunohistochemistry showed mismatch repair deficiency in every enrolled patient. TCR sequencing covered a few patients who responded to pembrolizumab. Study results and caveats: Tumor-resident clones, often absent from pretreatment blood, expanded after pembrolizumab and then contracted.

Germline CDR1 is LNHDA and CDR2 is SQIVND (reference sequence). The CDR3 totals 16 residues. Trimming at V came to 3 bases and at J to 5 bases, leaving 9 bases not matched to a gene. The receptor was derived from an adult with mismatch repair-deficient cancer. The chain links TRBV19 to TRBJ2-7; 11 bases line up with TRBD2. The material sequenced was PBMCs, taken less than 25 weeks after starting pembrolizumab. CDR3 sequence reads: CASSIELAGEVDEQYF. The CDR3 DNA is TGTGCCAGTAGTATCGAACTAGCGGGGGAGGTAGACGAGCAGTACTTC.